Following are 7 T cell receptor beta chains from one sample sequenced in a study of neurological immune-mediated disorders. Documented time point: longitudinal time-point 3. TCRdb analysed the 5' RACE reads with MiXCR anew, one entry per CDR3 protein. The sample lists fewer than 50,000 distinct CDR3 sequences, roughly 13% occurring once. The sequenced material came from PBMCs. The receptor set was obtained from a man between 25 and 39 years old in good health.

V gene TRBV7-2 combines with J gene TRBJ2-2; D gene uncertain. The CDR3 covers 14 residues. V was pared by 0 bases and J by 7 bases, with 9 bases between. CDR1 is SGHTA, CDR2 FQGNSA, per germline. CDR3 DNA: TGTGCCAGCAGCTTAGCGCCCGGAGTCGGGGAGCTGTTTTTT. Its protein is CASSLAPGVGELFF.

This clonotype has a count of ten or more. The rearrangement uses TRBV29-1 and TRBJ2-5; D uncertain. The CDR3 sequence is 13 residues long. V was trimmed by 4 bases and J by 1 base, leaving 10 bases between them. Germline V gene data show CDR1 as SQVTM and CDR2 as ANQGSEA. In DNA form, the CDR3 reads TGCAGCGTTGTAGGTGACTCCCAAGAGACCCAGTACTTC. Its translation is CSVVGDSQETQYF.

This clonotype was counted many times. The rearrangement joins TRBV20-1 to TRBJ1-1, with D uncertain. The CDR3 has 12 amino acids. Germline CDR1 and CDR2: DFQATT and SNEGSKA (reference sequence). Trimming cost V 3 bases and J 0 bases, with 5 bases left between them. The CDR3 region has the DNA TGCAGTGCTAGGCGGATGAACACTGAAGCTTTCTTT. This translates into CSARRMNTEAFF.

The rearrangement uses TRBV20-1 and TRBJ1-2, with 8 bases identical to TRBD1. CDR3 size: 13 residues. Germline V gene data show CDR1 as DFQATT and CDR2 as SNEGSKA (reference sequence). The V gene end was trimmed by 5 bases and the J gene end by 8 bases; junction bases not matched to a gene: 10. CDR3 sequence: CSAADNRGSGYTF. CDR3 in DNA: TGCAGTGCTGCAGACAACAGGGGGTCCGGCTACACCTTC.

The chain links TRBV29-1 to TRBJ1-1, with a tentative D call TRBD1 (6 bases). CDR1 is SQVTM, CDR2 ANQGSEA, per germline. V dropped 6 bases and J dropped 3 bases, with 11 bases sitting between them. The CDR3 has 12 residues. DNA for the CDR3: TGCAGCGTGGGGACATTGGACACTGAAGCTTTCTTT. It specifies CSVGTLDTEAFF. Variable domain in full (rest from reference TRBV29-1 and TRBJ1-1): SAVISQKPSRDICQRGTSLTIQCQVDSQVTMMFWYRQQPGQSLTLIATANQGSEATYESGFVIDKFPISRPNLTFSTLTVSNMSPEDSSIYLCSVGTLDTEAFFGQGTRLTVV.

This clonotype was counted ten times or more. The chain links TRBV5-1 to TRBJ2-3; perhaps TRBD2 as D (6 bases). The CDR3 loop spans 16 amino acids. Trimming pared 0 bases from V and 4 bases from J, leaving 15 bases between. Per germline, CDR1 SGHRS and CDR2 YFSETQ. Here the CDR3 reads CASSLEARDPPDTQYF. In nucleotides, the CDR3 is TGCGCCAGCAGCTTGGAAGCGCGGGATCCCCCAGATACGCAGTATTTT.

This clonotype was detected ten times or more. The chain has TRBV28 and TRBJ2-7, with TRBD1 identical over 9 bases. Germline assignment: CDR1 MDHEN and CDR2 SYDVKM. CDR3 length equals 15 residues. J was trimmed by 2 bases and V by 2 bases; bases with no gene match: 4. CDR3 in DNA: TGTGCCAGCAGTTTACCCGGGGACAGGGCCTACGAGCAGTACTTC. It yields the protein CASSLPGDRAYEQYF.